Each of the 18 T cell receptor beta chains below was sequenced from the same sample in a study of T cell repertoires in cytomegalovirus infection. The antigens for these receptors are not known. From the reads, TCRdb called clonotypes with MiXCR, one entry per CDR3 protein. The repertoire holds just under 500,000 distinct CDR3 sequences, with roughly a third as singletons. This specimen consisted of cultured PBMCs, obtained from culture after CMV antigen stimulation. The source is a human donor in good health (CMV status not recorded). Some clones in this sample may be carry-over from other donors' samples.

The rearrangement links TRBV4-1 to TRBJ2-7; D could derive from TRBD1 or TRBD2 (6 bases each). Germline lookup yields CDR1 MGHRA and CDR2 YSYEKL. The CDR3 is 16 amino acids. The V end lost 0 bases, the J end lost 1 base, and 13 bases lay between the germline ends. As DNA, the CDR3 is TGCGCCAGCAGCCAAGATTGGGGGGCCGTTTCCTACGAGCAGTACTTC. Residues: CASSQDWGAVSYEQYF.

This clonotype was seen many times. V and J are TRBV7-2 and TRBJ2-1; the match to TRBD2 covers 11 bases. The CDR3 covers 15 residues. Germline assignment: CDR1 SGHTA and CDR2 FQGNSA. J gave up 1 base and V 5 bases, and 1 base lay outside the gene matches. CDR3 amino acids: CASSRLAGSYNEQFF. The CDR3 region has the DNA TGTGCCAGCAGCCGACTAGCGGGATCCTACAATGAGCAGTTCTTC. Looking up the rest from reference TRBV7-2 and TRBJ2-1 gives the full variable domain: GAGVSQSPSNKVTEKGKDVELRCDPISGHTALYWYRQSLGQGLEFLIYFQGNSAPDKSGLPSDRFSAERTGGSVSTLTIQRTQQEDSAVYLCASSRLAGSYNEQFFGPGTRLTVL.

This clonotype showed up just a few times. The genes are TRBV5-6 and TRBJ1-5; 7 positions agree with TRBD1. V dropped 4 bases and J dropped 0; count of bases not matched to a gene: 16. Germline CDR1 is SGHDT and CDR2 is YYEEEE. This CDR3 has 19 residues. CDR3 nucleotides: TGTGCCAGCAGCGCGACGGGAGGGGGCGGGATATATAGCAATCAGCCCCAGCATTTT. It encodes CASSATGGGGIYSNQPQHF.

This clonotype was counted a few times. The J gene is TRBJ1-6, the V gene TRBV20-1; 10 bases map to TRBD1. From germline, CDR1 is DFQATT and CDR2 SNEGSKA (reference sequence). The ends lost 5 bases at V and 7 bases at J; junction bases unmatched: 2. This CDR3 has 13 residues. CDR3 sequence (DNA): TGCAGTGCTTCGGGACAGGGGAATTCACCCCTCCACTTT. It specifies CSASGQGNSPLHF.

Only a few counts were recorded for this clonotype. The CDR3 spells CSARDPDGVWGDNTDTQYF. The DNA of the CDR3 is TGCAGTGCTAGAGACCCGGACGGGGTGTGGGGGGACAACACAGATACGCAGTATTTT. The V call is TRBV20-1, the J call TRBJ2-3; D might be TRBD1 or TRBD2, each matching 6 bases. The CDR3 has 19 residues. CDR1 and CDR2 (germline): DFQATT, SNEGSKA (reference sequence). V dropped 0 bases and J dropped 2 bases, with 24 bases sitting between them.

This clonotype was recorded a few times. This sequence joins TRBV6-6 and TRBJ1-6; a possible D gene is TRBD1 (6 bases). CDR3 length equals 16 residues. Germline values: CDR1 MNHNY, CDR2 SVGAGI (reference sequence). V lost 2 bases, J lost 7 bases, and 15 bases lay in between. The CDR3 DNA follows: TGTGCCAGCAGTTACACGCCAGGGCAGGGGAATTCACCCCTCCACTTT. This translates into CASSYTPGQGNSPLHF.

The genes are TRBV6-2 or TRBV6-3 and TRBJ2-7; D remains ambiguous. Germline-derived CDR1 and CDR2 are MNHEY and SVGEGT. The V end was cut by 2 bases, the J end by 2 bases, with 13 bases between. The CDR3 loop spans 15 amino acids. The CDR3 DNA reads TGTGCCAGCAGTTACGTGGATTCAAACCCCTACGAGCAGTACTTC. Translation gives CASSYVDSNPYEQYF.

This clonotype has only a few counts. J is TRBJ2-2 and V is TRBV5-4, with 8 bases lining up with TRBD1. The CDR3 sequence is 15 residues long. The junction had 9 bases not matched to a gene; V was cut back by 4 bases and J by 7 bases. CDR1 is SGHNT and CDR2 is YYREEE in the germline V gene (reference sequence). CDR3 region: CASSPDRGWVGELFF. CDR3 in DNA: TGTGCCAGCAGCCCCGACAGGGGCTGGGTCGGGGAGCTGTTTTTT.

This clonotype was observed at least ten times. The V and J genes are TRBV12-3 or TRBV12-4 and TRBJ2-3, with D unresolved. The CDR3 loop spans 16 amino acids. With 5 bases removed from V and 0 bases from J, the gap between germline ends came to 15 bases. The chain's CDR3 is CASSPAPPSSTDTQYF. As DNA, the CDR3 is TGTGCCAGCAGTCCGGCGCCACCATCGAGCACAGATACGCAGTATTTT.

This clonotype was counted between two and nine times. This chain uses TRBV7-2 with TRBJ2-1; the match to TRBD2 covers 7 bases. The CDR3 length is 16 residues. Germline V gene lookup returns CDR1 SGHTA and CDR2 FQGNSA. The junction had 13 bases not matched to a gene; V was cut back by 2 bases and J by 9 bases. The chain's CDR3 is CASSLNAGVLGGEQFF. CDR3 DNA: TGTGCCAGCAGCTTAAATGCGGGAGTCCTCGGGGGTGAGCAGTTCTTC.

This clonotype has only a few counts. The CDR3 coding sequence is TGCGCCAGCAGCCAAGGAAACAGGGTGGCCTACAATGAGCAGTTCTTC. This sequence encodes CASSQGNRVAYNEQFF. J is TRBJ2-1 and V is TRBV4-3, with D possibly matching TRBD1 (6 bases). Germline assignment: CDR1 LGHNA and CDR2 YSLEER. The CDR3 is 16 residues long. V dropped 1 base and J dropped 2 bases, with 12 bases sitting between them.

J is TRBJ2-1 and V is TRBV6-2 or TRBV6-3, with a possible D match to TRBD2 (6 bases). The V gene's germline CDR1 is MNHEY and CDR2 SVGEGT. The CDR3 extends over 16 amino acids. Trimming left V 2 bases short and J 3 bases short, with 14 bases between. The CDR3 region has the DNA TGTGCCAGCAGTTACGCCGCGACTAGGGGCTACAATGAGCAGTTCTTC. The encoded protein is CASSYAATRGYNEQFF.

The sample holds a few counts of this clonotype. This chain joins TRBV4-1 and TRBJ2-5; D could derive from TRBD1 or TRBD2 (6 bases each). Trimming removed 4 bases at V and 2 bases at J, with 11 bases between. CDR1 MGHRA and CDR2 YSYEKL come from the germline V gene. The CDR3 sequence is 14 residues long. The CDR3 protein is CASSRGAVQETQYF. CDR3 coding DNA: TGCGCCAGCAGCCGGGGGGCAGTTCAAGAGACCCAGTACTTC.

Worth noting for this clonotype: One end of the junction fails to match germline, which may point to a read error. V is TRBV7-9 and J is TRBJ1-1; 7 nucleotides align to TRBD1. The CDR3 has 14 amino acids. Germline CDR1 is SEHNR and CDR2 is FQNEAQ (reference sequence). CDR3 sequence (DNA): TGTGCCAGCAGCCTAGACTCCGCCTGGTCACAGGGGCTGTTT. Its protein is CASSLDSAWSQGLF.

In this sample, this clonotype turned up a few times. The chain employs TRBV12-3 or TRBV12-4 and TRBJ2-1; TRBD2 agrees at 8 bases. CDR3 length: 16 amino acids. V was pared by 3 bases and J by 0 bases, with 4 bases of the junction left unmatched. CDR3 in amino acids: CASSFRAGVSYNEQFF. The CDR3 region has the DNA TGTGCCAGCAGTTTCAGAGCGGGAGTCTCCTACAATGAGCAGTTCTTC.

J is TRBJ2-7 and V is TRBV12-3 or TRBV12-4; tentatively, D is TRBD1 (5 bases). Trimming pared 3 bases from V and 4 bases from J, leaving 10 bases between. The CDR3 sequence is 13 residues long. This chain's CDR3 is CASSFGSGYEQYV. The CDR3 DNA is TGTGCCAGCAGTTTTGGCTCAGGGTACGAGCAGTACGTC.

In this sample, this clonotype turned up many times. This chain links TRBV7-2 with TRBJ2-7; the match to TRBD2 covers 8 bases. The V segment lost 5 bases and the J segment 2 bases; nucleotides outside the gene matches: 8. The germline V gene has CDR1 SGHTA and CDR2 FQGNSA. The CDR3 is 15 residues long. CDR3 coding DNA: TGTGCCAGCAGCCTCCGGGGGGGACGCACCTACGAGCAGTACTTC. This translates into CASSLRGGRTYEQYF.

The rearrangement uses TRBV20-1 and TRBJ1-2; 10 positions match TRBD1. Germline CDR1 DFQATT, CDR2 SNEGSKA (reference sequence). Trimming removed 7 bases from V and 2 bases from J; junction bases left unmatched: 7. This CDR3 is built from 14 residues. The CDR3 DNA is TGCAGTGGAAACGACAGGGGGCAGAACTATGGCTACACCTTC. Its protein product is CSGNDRGQNYGYTF.